The rows below give T cell receptor beta chains drawn from one sample of a study of shared clonotypes between healthy human individuals. Profiling relied on immunoSEQ multiplex PCR, and the TCRdb table lists in-frame clones only, not all of them. The data contain approximately 1.4 million clones, roughly 98% of them singletons. The sequencing input was naive CD4+ T cells sorted from blood. All receptors derive from a man in his thirties or forties in good health. Both conserved end residues are part of each CDR3. D genes are given only for firm matches. Rows give clone size only sometimes, using once, few, many, or a class for an expanded clone.

v_call,clone_size,j_call,d_call,cdr3_nt,cdr3_aa
TRBV5-6,-,TRBJ2-1,-,TGTGCCAGCAGGGACAGTTACAATGAGCAGTTCTTC,CASRDSYNEQFF
TRBV14,-,TRBJ2-7,-,TGTGCCAGCAGCCAAATCGGGGTCGACGTAGCCTACGAGCAGTACTTC,CASSQIGVDVAYEQYF
TRBV7-9,-,TRBJ1-1,TRBD1,TGTGCCAGCAGCGCCCGGACAGGGGGAGGGAACACTGAAGCTTTCTTT,CASSARTGGGNTEAFF
TRBV27,-,TRBJ1-5,-,TGTGCCAGCAGTCCACTCCAGGGGAGCAATCAGCCCCAGCATTTT,CASSPLQGSNQPQHF
TRBV5-1,-,TRBJ2-7,-,TGCGCCAGCAGCTTGGTCCTCGGGGGCTACGAGCAGTACTTC,CASSLVLGGYEQYF
TRBV4-3,-,TRBJ2-3,TRBD2,TGCGCCAGCAGCCCGGGAGCGGGAGGGTACCATACGCAGTATTTT,CASSPGAGGYHTQYF
TRBV28,-,TRBJ2-7,TRBD2,TGTGCCAGCAGTCCTCCTAGCGGGAAAGGAATCGAGCAGTACTTC,CASSPPSGKGIEQYF
TRBV19,-,TRBJ1-4,-,TGTGCCAGTAGTATATTGGCGTTCACTAATGAAAAACTGTTTTTT,CASSILAFTNEKLFF
TRBV5-1,-,TRBJ2-7,-,TGCGCCAGCAACCCTGCGACAGATCCCCGATCCTACGAGCAGTACTTC,CASNPATDPRSYEQYF
TRBV18,-,TRBJ2-2,-,TGTGCCAGCCTCACCATCAACGGCGGGGAGCTGTTTTTT,CASLTINGGELFF
TRBV5-1,-,TRBJ1-1,-,TGCGCCAGCAGCCCCGACGGGGGGACTGAAGCTTTCTTT,CASSPDGGTEAFF
TRBV11-2,-,TRBJ2-7,-,TGTGCCAGCAGCTTAGTCGATTCGTCCTACGAGCAGTACTTC,CASSLVDSSYEQYF
TRBV29-1,-,TRBJ2-3,TRBD1,TGCAGCGTTGGAGGTGGGACAGGGGCAGATACGCAGTATTTT,CSVGGGTGADTQYF
TRBV5-1,-,TRBJ2-3,-,TGCGCCAGCAGCTTGGGGCTAGCGGAGGGGGTAAGCACAGATACGCAGTATTTT,CASSLGLAEGVSTDTQYF
TRBV6-1,-,TRBJ2-3,TRBD2,TGTGCCAGCAGACTAACTAGCGGGAGACCGGATACGCAGTATTTT,CASRLTSGRPDTQYF
TRBV7-6,-,TRBJ2-5,TRBD1,TGTGCCAGCAGCAGGGGACAGGGGGAGACCCAGTACTTC,CASSRGQGETQYF
TRBV18,-,TRBJ2-5,TRBD2,TGTGCCAGCTCGGAGGGACTAGCGGGAGGAGAAGAGACCCAGTACTTC,CASSEGLAGGEETQYF
TRBV18,-,TRBJ2-3,-,TGTGCCAGCTCTCGGGCTAGCACAGATACGCAGTATTTT,CASSRASTDTQYF
TRBV14,-,TRBJ2-7,TRBD2,TGTGCCAGCAGCCACGACTTAGGGACTAGCGGCAGCGAGCAGTACTTC,CASSHDLGTSGSEQYF
TRBV25-1,-,TRBJ2-5,-,TGTGCCAGCAGTGACCCCCTCGTGAGACGGGAGACCCAGTACTTC,CASSDPLVRRETQYF
TRBV10-1,-,TRBJ2-1,TRBD2,TGCGCCAGCAGTGAGTCATTCCTAGCGGGATACAATGAGCAGTTCTTC,CASSESFLAGYNEQFF
TRBV28,-,TRBJ2-2,-,TGTGCCAGCAGTTTAGGGGGAGCCATGACCGGGGAGCTGTTTTTT,CASSLGGAMTGELFF
TRBV5-5,-,TRBJ1-1,TRBD1,TGTGCCAGCAGCTTGAGGCAGGGGGCTTTAGGGACTGAAGCTTTCTTT,CASSLRQGALGTEAFF
TRBV7-9,-,TRBJ2-7,TRBD2,TGTGCCAGCAGCCTGGGACTAGCGGACTCCTACGAGCAGTACTTC,CASSLGLADSYEQYF
TRBV5-1,-,TRBJ2-5,-,TGCGCCAGCAGCGTGAAAGGGCCGCAAGAGACCCAGTACTTC,CASSVKGPQETQYF
TRBV10-3,-,TRBJ2-5,TRBD1,TGTGCCACCCGGGACAGGGGGACACAAGAGACCCAGTACTTC,CATRDRGTQETQYF
TRBV15,-,TRBJ1-1,-,TGTGCCACCAGCGCTACGAAGGCCTACACTGAAGCTTTCTTT,CATSATKAYTEAFF
TRBV28,-,TRBJ1-1,-,TGTGCCAGCAGTCCCTCGGATGGGGCCCACACTGAAGCTTTCTTT,CASSPSDGAHTEAFF
TRBV19,-,TRBJ2-7,-,TGTGCCAGTAGTATAGTTTGGCTGCCTCCCTACGAGCAGTACTTC,CASSIVWLPPYEQYF
TRBV9,once,TRBJ2-2,TRBD2,TGTGCCAGCAGCGTAACTGGGACTAGCACGAACACCGGGGAGCTGTTTTTT,CASSVTGTSTNTGELFF
TRBV11-2,-,TRBJ2-7,TRBD1,TGTGCCAGCCGCACGGGACAGGGGATTACAGAGCAGTACTTC,CASRTGQGITEQYF
TRBV14,-,TRBJ2-1,-,TGTGCCAGCAGCACCTGGAATGAGCAGTTCTTC,CASSTWNEQFF
TRBV7-9,-,TRBJ2-4,-,TGTGCCAGCAGCTTCGCGGGGACCCAAAACATTCAGTACTTC,CASSFAGTQNIQYF
TRBV5-1,once,TRBJ2-5,-,TGCGCCAGCAGCACCTACCGACAGATGCAAGAGACCCAGTACTTC,CASSTYRQMQETQYF
TRBV12-5,-,TRBJ2-3,-,TGTGCTAGTGGTTTGGTTGGGACCAGCGGCTATCTTCCTGGGACAGATACGCAGTATTTT,CASGLVGTSGYLPGTDTQYF
TRBV7-2,-,TRBJ2-7,TRBD2,TGTGCCAGCAGCTCTCCGGGACTAGTGTCCCACGAGCAGTACTTC,CASSSPGLVSHEQYF
TRBV27,-,TRBJ2-7,-,TGTGCCAGCAGTCCGTATAATGCCTACGAGCAGTACTTC,CASSPYNAYEQYF
TRBV6-5,-,TRBJ2-1,-,TGTGCCAGCGGGGTGTCGGGCAATGAGCAGTTCTTC,CASGVSGNEQFF
TRBV10-2,-,TRBJ1-5,-,TGCGCCAGCAGTGAGGCGGGGGCCCAGCATTTT,CASSEAGAQHF
TRBV7-2,-,TRBJ2-7,TRBD2,TGTGCCAGCAGCCCCTGGACTAGCGGGAGAAACGAGCAGTACTTC,CASSPWTSGRNEQYF
TRBV9,-,TRBJ2-7,TRBD2,TGTGCCAGCAGCGTGGCTAGCGGGAGTTACGAGCAGTACTTC,CASSVASGSYEQYF